A selection of T cell receptor beta chains follows, all from one sample in a study of blood T cell repertoires in COVID-19. Measured with immunoSEQ multiplex PCR; TCRdb has only the in-frame clones, and not every one. Of more than 200,000 clones listed, 85% to 90% are singletons. Material for sequencing was peripheral blood. These receptors were collected from a woman in her sixties with COVID-19, enrolled during active disease. The conserved cysteine and the conserved F or W are not part of the CDR3 here.

cdr3_aa v_call cdr3_length j_call
ASSPLDRGVSYEQY TRBV18 14 TRBJ2-7
ASSVGLAGRDIQY TRBV9 13 TRBJ2-4
ASTAASVGTGELF TRBV9 13 TRBJ2-2
ASSLEWDLAGPGIYEQY TRBV5-8 17 TRBJ2-7
ASSYMDGGYEQY TRBV6-2/TRBV6-3 12 TRBJ2-7
ASSYSAGLSETQY TRBV6-5 13 TRBJ2-5
ASSPYSTGQGLYGYT TRBV18 15 TRBJ1-2
ASKQYPTNEKLF TRBV6-6 12 TRBJ1-4
ASSQDNNNEQF TRBV4-1 11 TRBJ2-1
ASSPDTRNEAF TRBV18 11 TRBJ1-1
ASSLMGQTGGSLNTGELF TRBV7-3 18 TRBJ2-2
ASNPPAGHNQPQH TRBV28 13 TRBJ1-5
ASSQDRRDSSTGELF TRBV4-2 15 TRBJ2-2
ASSVATGVANSPLH TRBV9 14 TRBJ1-6
ASSFGQGYGYT TRBV6-5 11 TRBJ1-2
ASSTSIKVNEQF TRBV6-2/TRBV6-3 12 TRBJ2-1
ASSLYVGYSYEQY TRBV28 13 TRBJ2-7
ASSEGARGNEQF TRBV6-5 12 TRBJ2-1
AITRDRNYNEQF TRBV10-3 12 TRBJ2-1
ASSSTTNSYNEQF TRBV5-1 13 TRBJ2-1
ASSSRTGGLETQY TRBV11-3 13 TRBJ2-5
ASSSGGSGIIDTQY TRBV7-3 14 TRBJ2-3
AWNNEVAGEKLF TRBV30 12 TRBJ1-4
ASSLLASGSGEQY TRBV28 13 TRBJ2-7
SVSESSYNSPLH TRBV29-1 12 TRBJ1-6
ATSDPTLQGYNEQF TRBV24-1 14 TRBJ2-1
ASSLQDRHEQY TRBV7-2 11 TRBJ2-7
ASRPGQGAVNTIY TRBV2 13 TRBJ1-3
ASSPRGMGRINEQF TRBV5-6 14 TRBJ2-1
ATSDSGQGAGNTIY TRBV24-1 14 TRBJ1-3
ASSKGTSGRTDTQY TRBV21-1 14 TRBJ2-3
ASSETGRRYNEQF TRBV27 13 TRBJ2-1
ASSVGQGWDEQY TRBV9 12 TRBJ2-7
ASSLAGADTQY TRBV5-1 11 TRBJ2-3
ASSPTGTGNSNQPQH TRBV18 15 TRBJ1-5
ASSQGTYGYT TRBV6-5 10 TRBJ1-2
AWSRDSPYEQY TRBV30 11 TRBJ2-7
ASMRGRDYNEQF TRBV2 12 TRBJ2-1
ASSPLPRDRRYNEQF TRBV18 15 TRBJ2-1
ASSPKLQGLGQPQH TRBV6-6 14 TRBJ1-5
ASSLLGASGGSTGELF TRBV3-1/TRBV3-2 16 TRBJ2-2
ASKPGGQETQY TRBV28 11 TRBJ2-5
AWSLQLNEKLF TRBV30 11 TRBJ1-4